A single sample gave rise to the 16 T cell receptor beta chains below, sequenced in a study of T cells after yellow fever vaccination. In TCRdb, the 5' RACE reads were re-called with MiXCR into one record per CDR3 protein. The sample shows some 160,000 distinct CDR3 sequences, around 7.3% of them seen only once. This sample comprised CD4+ T cells sorted from PBMCs, obtained 5 days after the first yellow fever vaccination. The receptors were sampled from a man younger than 35 who received the YFV17D yellow fever vaccine.

This clonotype was recorded at least ten times. V and J are TRBV5-1 and TRBJ2-3; D might be TRBD2 (6 bases). V lost 5 bases to trimming and J lost 0 bases, with 10 bases between them. Germline V gives CDR1 SGHRS, CDR2 YFSETQ. This CDR3 comprises 14 residues. The CDR3 DNA follows: TGCGCCAGCAGACCCGGGACTAGCACAGATACGCAGTATTTT. Translated, it gives CASRPGTSTDTQYF.

This clonotype was seen a handful of times. This rearrangement joins TRBV15 to TRBJ2-1, with D perhaps TRBD2 (5 bases). V was cut by 1 base and J by 6 bases, with 13 bases left in between. This CDR3 has 15 residues. In germline, CDR1 is LNHNV, CDR2 YYDKDF (reference sequence). CDR3 residues: CATSRVVSAVNEQFF. CDR3 DNA: TGTGCCACCAGCAGAGTGGTTAGCGCCGTCAATGAGCAGTTCTTC. The full variable domain, rest sourced from reference TRBV15 and TRBJ2-1, is DAMVIQNPRYQVTQFGKPVTLSCSQTLNHNVMYWYQQKSSQAPKLLFHYYDKDFNNEADTPDNFQSRRPNTSFCFLDIRSPGLGDTAMYLCATSRVVSAVNEQFFGPGTRLTVL.

This clonotype was recorded many times. The chain joins TRBV7-6 to TRBJ1-4; unclear D gene. The CDR3 is made up of 14 amino acids. V lost 1 base and J 8 bases, leaving 11 bases between the germline ends. Germline loops: CDR1 SGHVS, CDR2 FNYEAQ. CDR3 residues: CASSLGTYPEKLFF. The DNA for the CDR3 is TGTGCCAGCAGCTTAGGGACCTACCCCGAAAAACTGTTTTTT. Together with reference TRBV7-6 and TRBJ1-4, the CDR3 gives the full variable domain: GAGVSQSPRYKVTKRGQDVALRCDPISGHVSLYWYRQALGQGPEFLTYFNYEAQQDKSGLPNDRFSAERPEGSISTLTIQRTEQRDSAMYRCASSLGTYPEKLFFGSGTQLSVL.

This clonotype was detected many times. The chain joins TRBV2 to TRBJ2-1; D gene ambiguous. CDR1 and CDR2 (germline): SNHLY, FYNNEI. The CDR3 loop spans 12 amino acids. The V end was cut by 3 bases, the J end by 9 bases, with 9 bases between. The CDR3 protein is CASSESGGEQFF. The CDR3, as DNA: TGTGCCAGCAGTGAGTCGGGCGGTGAGCAGTTCTTC.

This clonotype has at least ten counts. The V and J genes are TRBV5-1 and TRBJ1-1, with D possibly matching TRBD1 (6 bases). The V gene's germline CDR1 is SGHRS and CDR2 YFSETQ. The CDR3 has 14 residues. V dropped 1 base and J dropped 5 bases, with 12 bases sitting between them. The CDR3 is CASSLQGGGTEAFF. The CDR3 DNA reads as TGCGCCAGCAGCTTGCAGGGAGGGGGGACTGAAGCTTTCTTT.

This clonotype was observed a handful of times. The chain is built from TRBV2 and TRBJ1-1; TRBD1 agrees at 7 bases. The CDR3 contains 14 residues. Unmatched junction bases numbered 9, after V lost 2 bases and J lost 9 bases. Germline CDR1 SNHLY, CDR2 FYNNEI. The CDR3 region is CASSESGQNSQAFF. The CDR3 region has the DNA TGTGCCAGCAGTGAATCGGGACAGAACAGCCAAGCTTTCTTT.

Details on this clonotype: Possible read error: a much larger clone is one base away. The chain has TRBV12-3 or TRBV12-4 and TRBJ1-5, with unresolved D. The CDR3 consists of 14 residues. The CDR3 loop reads CASSLFRLDQLQHF. Written as DNA, the CDR3 is TGTGCCAGCAGTTTATTCCGTCTGGATCAGCTCCAGCATTTT.

This clonotype showed up many times. The J gene is TRBJ2-2, the V gene TRBV12-3 or TRBV12-4; D is perhaps TRBD1 (6 bases). The CDR3 extends over 15 amino acids. With 7 bases removed from V and 4 bases from J, the gap between germline ends came to 16 bases. CDR3 nucleotide sequence: TGTGCCAGCACCCTAGGGGGTTTTTTCACCGGGGAGCTGTTTTTT. Protein product: CASTLGGFFTGELFF.

Ten or more counts support this clonotype. The chain employs TRBV5-1 and TRBJ2-3; TRBD2 matches at 16 bases. V was clipped by 3 bases and J by 1 base; unmatched bases: 8. Germline V gene data show CDR1 as SGHRS and CDR2 as YFSETQ. This CDR3 has 19 residues. The CDR3 loop reads CASSSAGTSGGGGTDTQYF. CDR3 DNA sequence: TGCGCCAGCAGCTCCGCCGGGACTAGCGGGGGGGGAGGCACAGATACGCAGTATTTT.

The table lists this clonotype with many counts. The junction and the germline gene differ at one end; a read error may be behind it. The chain has TRBV7-7 and TRBJ2-1, with D maybe TRBD2 (5 bases). The germline V gene has CDR1 SSHAT and CDR2 FNYEAQ (reference sequence). There are 14 residues in the CDR3. The CDR3: CASSSGLGNNEQFF. The CDR3 DNA is TGTGCTAGCAGCTCTGGACTGGGAAACAATGAGCAGTTCTTC.

This clonotype was found many times. The genes are TRBV6-2 or TRBV6-3 and TRBJ1-2, with a possible D match to TRBD1 (6 bases). V was clipped by 0 bases and J by 12 bases, with 17 bases between them. The CDR3 loop spans 14 amino acids. Germline CDR1 reads MNHEY; CDR2 reads SVGEGT. CDR3 nucleotides: TGTGCCAGCAGTTACTCGGCCTACAGGGAGTACGACACCTTC. It is translated as CASSYSAYREYDTF.

This clonotype was counted at least ten times. V is TRBV12-3 or TRBV12-4 and J is TRBJ2-5; maybe TRBD1 (5 bases). The CDR3 runs to 14 residues. V lost 5 bases to trimming and J lost 7 bases, with 17 bases between them. CDR3 DNA sequence: TGTGCCAGCAGTGAGAACGTAGGGGAAGGGACCCAGTACTTC. It encodes CASSENVGEGTQYF.

The V and J genes are TRBV19 and TRBJ2-2, with TRBD1 as a possible D gene (6 bases). The CDR3 runs 18 residues. The germline V and J ends were trimmed by 4 bases and 1 base, with 19 bases remaining between them. Germline V gene lookup returns CDR1 LNHDA and CDR2 SQIVND (reference sequence). The CDR3 is CASSTSPIGQKNTGELFF. CDR3 in DNA: TGTGCCAGTAGTACCTCTCCCATTGGACAGAAGAACACCGGGGAGCTGTTTTTT.

This clonotype was recorded a few times. This chain uses TRBV11-2 with TRBJ2-2, with 7 nucleotides matching TRBD1. The germline V gene has CDR1 SGHAT and CDR2 FQNNGV. This CDR3 is 14 amino acids long. The junction had 7 bases not matched to a gene; V was cut back by 5 bases and J by 7 bases. CDR3 sequence reads: CASSIDRVVGELFF. The DNA for the CDR3 is TGTGCCAGCAGCATCGACAGGGTGGTCGGGGAGCTGTTTTTT.

The chain combines TRBV4-1 with TRBJ1-1; TRBD1 might be the D (5 bases). V lost 1 base, J lost 1 base, and 13 bases lay in between. CDR1 and CDR2 (germline): MGHRA, YSYEKL. This CDR3 is 16 amino acids long. The CDR3 loop is CASSQGFGGENTEAFF. The CDR3 nucleotides read TGCGCCAGCAGCCAAGGATTTGGGGGAGAGAACACTGAAGCTTTCTTT.

This clonotype was recorded many times. The chain recombines TRBV10-3 with TRBJ1-1; D call uncertain. Trimming removed 11 bases from V and 4 bases from J, with 14 bases in between. Germline V CDR1 and CDR2: ENHRY, SYGVKD. This CDR3 spans 12 amino acids. This CDR3 reads CAARREGTEAFF. The CDR3 DNA reads TGTGCCGCCCGGAGGGAGGGCACTGAAGCTTTCTTT.